This T cell receptor (beta chain) derives from a study of blood T cell repertoires in COVID-19. Study background: Material from acute and convalescent COVID-19 was sourced from the United States, Italy and Spain. PBMCs, B-cell-depleted T cells, or T cells were the source of the cDNA or gDNA that made up the material.

This clone came up a few times. The V and J ends lost 0 bases and 0 bases, in that order; junction bases with no gene match: 7. CDR1 is MNHEY, CDR2 SMNVEV, per germline (reference sequence). The length of the CDR3 is 18 residues. Methods used by the authors: For nucleated cells, counts were estimated from reference gene primer amplification. The assay was immunoSEQ multiplex PCR, and TCRdb's table has in-frame clones only and misses some. From that table come the V and J calls and clone size; the DNA was used to work out D and trimming. The sample has 200,000 to 250,000 clones; 65% to 90% are singletons.

This TCR was sampled from a woman between 50 and 59 years old with acute or convalescent COVID-19. The sequencing input was peripheral blood. The genes are TRBV27 and TRBJ2-3; 9 nucleotides agree with TRBD1. Written as DNA, the CDR3 is TGTGCCAGCAGTTTATCGGGGTGGACAGGGGCTAGCACAGATACGCAGTATTTT. Its protein product is CASSLSGWTGASTDTQYF.